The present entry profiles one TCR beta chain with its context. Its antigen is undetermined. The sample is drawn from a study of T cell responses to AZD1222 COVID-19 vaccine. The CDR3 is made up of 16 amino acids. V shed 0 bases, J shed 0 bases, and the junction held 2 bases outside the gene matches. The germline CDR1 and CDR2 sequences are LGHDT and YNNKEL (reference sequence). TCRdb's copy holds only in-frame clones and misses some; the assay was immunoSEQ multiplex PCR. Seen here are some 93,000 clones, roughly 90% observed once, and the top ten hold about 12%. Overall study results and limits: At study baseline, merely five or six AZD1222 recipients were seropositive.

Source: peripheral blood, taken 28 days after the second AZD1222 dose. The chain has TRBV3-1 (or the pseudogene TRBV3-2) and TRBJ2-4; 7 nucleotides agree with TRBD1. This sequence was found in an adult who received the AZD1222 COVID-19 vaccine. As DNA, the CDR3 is TGTGCCAGCAGCCAAGACAGGGGGATAGCCAAAAACATTCAGTACTTC. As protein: CASSQDRGIAKNIQYF.